This TCR beta chain is drawn from a study of vaccination effects on CD4 cells after COVID-19. About this clone: Its target is not known.

The ViraFEST assay expanded antigen-specific CD4+ T cells with viral peptide pools before sequencing. The authors isolated CD4+ T cells after roughly eleven days of culture. Vaccinated recipients, who were negative for nucleocapsid antibodies, had no history of SARS-CoV-2 infection. Cultures used over 1.5 million PBMC per well, about 10 IU/ml IL-2 and roughly 10 ug/ml peptides. Half the medium was replaced with IL-2 medium on days 3 and 7. Germline CDR1 and CDR2: SGHRS and YFSETQ. V gave up 1 base and J gave up 3 bases, with 28 bases separating them. The CDR3 spans 20 residues. Libraries were prepared by immunoSEQ multiplex PCR; TCRdb keeps only in-frame clonotypes and omits some of them. Of roughly 60,000 clones in the sample, roughly 70% were seen once.

The rearrangement joins TRBV5-1 to TRBJ1-2; perhaps TRBD1 as D (6 bases). The receptor comes from a human donor who received a COVID-19 vaccine. The sequenced sample was CD4+ T cells from PBMCs cultured with SARS-CoV-2 spike peptides, obtained before COVID-19 vaccination. The CDR3 protein is CASSLFSWGGRDEGHYGYTF. The CDR3 nucleotides read TGCGCCAGCAGCTTGTTTAGCTGGGGGGGCCGGGACGAGGGCCACTATGGCTACACCTTC. Full variable domain (outside the CDR3, taken from reference TRBV5-1 and TRBJ1-2): KAGVTQTPRYLIKTRGQQVTLSCSPISGHRSVSWYQQTPGQGLQFLFEYFSETQRNKGNFPGRFSGRQFSNSRSEMNVSTLELGDSALYLCASSLFSWGGRDEGHYGYTFGSGTRLTVV.